The next 10 T cell receptor beta chains were all read from a single sample in a study of shared clonotypes between healthy human individuals. The repertoire was sequenced with immunoSEQ multiplex PCR; TCRdb's copy has only in-frame clones and lacks some. Found here are 950,000 to 1,300,000 clones, 60% to 80% of them singletons; the top ten hold nearly 1.5%. The sample taken for sequencing was memory CD4+ T cells sorted from blood. Subset in this sample: CD45RA-negative fraction. Receptors were obtained from a man between 18 and 29 years old in good health.

This clone has a handful of counts. This chain connects TRBV6-1 to TRBJ1-6, with TRBD1 matching 7 bases. J gave up 6 bases and V 2 bases, and 4 bases lay outside the gene matches. Germline CDR1 is MNHNS and CDR2 is SASEGT. This CDR3 has 15 residues. CDR3 residues: CASSENGQANSPLHF. The DNA for the CDR3 is TGTGCCAGCAGTGAAAACGGACAGGCTAATTCACCCCTCCACTTT.

The V call is TRBV5-1, the J call TRBJ2-5, with TRBD1 as a possible D gene (6 bases). Germline-derived CDR1 and CDR2 are SGHRS and YFSETQ. The CDR3 sequence is 15 residues long. V was clipped by 2 bases and J by 0 bases, with 11 bases between them. The CDR3 loop is CASSLQGQYQETQYF. CDR3 bases: TGCGCCAGCAGCTTACAGGGCCAGTACCAAGAGACCCAGTACTTC.

The rearrangement uses TRBV2 and TRBJ2-7; possibly TRBD1 for D (6 bases). The germline V and J ends were trimmed by 6 bases and 4 bases, with 16 bases remaining between them. This CDR3 has 14 residues. CDR1 SNHLY and CDR2 FYNNEI come from the germline V gene. The CDR3 region has the DNA TGTGCCAGCAGCTTCGGGGCAGGGGAATACGAGCAGTACTTC. Its translation is CASSFGAGEYEQYF. The complete variable domain, with remaining parts taken from reference TRBV2 and TRBJ2-7, reads EPEVTQTPSHQVTQMGQEVILRCVPISNHLYFYWYRQILGQKVEFLVSFYNNEISEKSEIFDDQFSVERPDGSNFTLKIRSTKLEDSAMYFCASSFGAGEYEQYFGPGTRLTVT.

V is TRBV30 and J is TRBJ2-7; D is undetermined. Trimming left V 0 bases short and J 0 bases short, with 6 bases between. Germline V gene sequence: CDR1 GTSNPN, CDR2 SVGIG (reference sequence). The CDR3 consists of 13 residues. Here the CDR3 reads CAWSVTPSYEQYF. The CDR3 nucleotides are TGTGCCTGGAGTGTCACACCCTCCTACGAGCAGTACTTC.

About this clone: Distinct nucleotide sequences in the sample also encode this CDR3. This chain uses TRBV5-1 with TRBJ1-6; 7 bases align to TRBD1. This CDR3 spans 15 amino acids. The V gene's germline CDR1 is SGHRS and CDR2 YFSETQ. J lost 6 bases, V lost 0 bases, and 3 bases had no gene match. This CDR3 reads CASSLDTGANSPLHF. CDR3 bases: TGCGCCAGCAGCTTGGACACAGGGGCTAATTCACCCCTCCACTTT.

The chain joins TRBV2 to TRBJ1-5; TRBD1 is a possible D gene (5 bases). This CDR3 is built from 16 residues. With 2 bases removed from V and 2 bases from J, the gap between germline ends came to 13 bases. Germline V lookup: CDR1 SNHLY, CDR2 FYNNEI. This chain's CDR3 is CASSELTRAGNQPQHF. The DNA of the CDR3 is TGTGCCAGCAGTGAACTGACCAGGGCGGGCAATCAGCCCCAGCATTTT.

This chain connects TRBV5-6 to TRBJ1-1; tentative D call: TRBD1 (5 bases). The CDR3 runs to 17 residues. Trimming cost V 4 bases and J 4 bases, with 23 bases left between them. Germline V CDR1 and CDR2: SGHDT, YYEEEE. The DNA of the CDR3 is TGTGCCAGCAGCCCCGGAACCGGGACGCTCATATCCACTGAAGCTTTCTTT. Translated, it gives CASSPGTGTLISTEAFF.

The chain joins TRBV15 to TRBJ2-7; 12 nucleotides align to TRBD1. The V segment lost 3 bases and the J segment 5 bases; nucleotides outside the gene matches: 11. CDR1 is LNHNV and CDR2 is YYDKDF in the germline V gene (reference sequence). This CDR3 is 17 amino acids long. CDR3 bases: TGTGCCACCAGCAGGCGACCACCCGGGACAGGGGGCGACGAGCAGTACTTC. Its protein is CATSRRPPGTGGDEQYF.

The chain employs TRBV6-6 and TRBJ1-6; 9 bases agree with TRBD1. The CDR3 contains 15 residues. The germline gives CDR1 MNHNY, CDR2 SVGAGI (reference sequence). V dropped 4 bases and J dropped 9; count of bases not matched to a gene: 7. For the CDR3, the DNA is TGTGCCAGCAGTTTCCCGGGACAGGGCTCTTCACCCCTCCACTTT. It codes for CASSFPGQGSSPLHF.

This clone has ten or more counts. Here the CDR3 DNA reads TGCGCCAGCAGCTTCCGGGAGAACTACAATGAGCAGTTCTTC. It specifies CASSFRENYNEQFF. The chain uses TRBV5-1 and TRBJ2-1; tentative D call: TRBD2 (6 bases). Trimming removed 2 bases from V and 3 bases from J, with 9 bases in between. Germline V gene data show CDR1 as SGHRS and CDR2 as YFSETQ. This CDR3 has 14 residues.